This paragraph covers one T cell receptor (beta chain) sequence. Some clones are missing from TCRdb's copy, which holds only in-frame ones; the method was immunoSEQ multiplex PCR. This repertoire shows around 200,000 clones, over 75% found once; its top ten account for 1.5% to 2%. The CDR3 covers 16 residues. CDR1 is SEHNR and CDR2 is FQNEAQ in the germline V gene (reference sequence). V shed 4 bases and J 4 bases; nucleotides not matched to a gene: 13. This entry comes from a study of blood T cell repertoires in COVID-19. Sequenced sample: peripheral blood. The TCR sequence derives from a man aged 40-49 years with active or convalescent COVID-19. The V and J genes are TRBV7-9 and TRBJ2-7, with 7 bases lining up with TRBD2. The CDR3 here is CASSYWRDPGGYEQYF. DNA of the CDR3: TGTGCCAGCAGCTACTGGAGGGATCCGGGGGGTTACGAGCAGTACTTC.